Below, one T cell receptor beta chain is given with its context. What it binds is not known. This record belongs to a study of identical twins. Whole-study results and caveats: With beta out-of-frame sequences, excess sharing by twins was weaker.

TCRdb re-called the 5' RACE reads through MiXCR, storing one row per CDR3 protein. The sample has 200,000 to 250,000 distinct CDR3 sequences, around 6.5% seen once. Germline V lookup: CDR1 SGDLS, CDR2 YYNGEE. The CDR3 sequence is 13 residues long. The V end lost 5 bases, the J end lost 0 bases, and 8 bases lay between the germline ends. Separately, the same data were catalogued under a study of T cells expressing NK-cell markers. That study reports: Several experiments employed an anti-gamma-delta TCR antibody to confine sorting to alpha-beta TCR T cells. Of the CD8+ T cell pool in six donors, roughly 1.0-8% was accounted for by dominant NKG2C+ clonotypes. Once again these clonotypes came out on top in the CD3+CD56-NKG2C+ fraction of a handful of donors.

The chain combines TRBV9 with TRBJ1-2, with D unresolved. The source of this sequence is a woman under 30 in good health. The sample consisted of CD8+ T cells sorted from blood. The CDR3 coding sequence is TGTGCCAGCAGAAGTATAGCTAACTATGGCTACACCTTC. Encoded protein: CASRSIANYGYTF.